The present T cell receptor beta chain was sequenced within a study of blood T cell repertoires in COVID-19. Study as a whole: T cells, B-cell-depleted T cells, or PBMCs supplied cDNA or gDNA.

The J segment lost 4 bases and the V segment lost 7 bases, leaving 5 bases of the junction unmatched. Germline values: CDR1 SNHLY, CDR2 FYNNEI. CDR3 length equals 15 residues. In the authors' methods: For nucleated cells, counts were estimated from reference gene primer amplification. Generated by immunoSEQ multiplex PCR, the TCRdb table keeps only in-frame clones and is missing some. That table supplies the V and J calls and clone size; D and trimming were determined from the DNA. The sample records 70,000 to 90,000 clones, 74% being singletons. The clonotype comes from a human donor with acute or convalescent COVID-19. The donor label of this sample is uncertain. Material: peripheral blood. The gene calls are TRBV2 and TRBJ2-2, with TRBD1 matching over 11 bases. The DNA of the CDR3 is TGTGCCAGCACCATAGGACAGGGGGCCACCGGGGAGCTGTTTTTT. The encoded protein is CASTIGQGATGELFF.